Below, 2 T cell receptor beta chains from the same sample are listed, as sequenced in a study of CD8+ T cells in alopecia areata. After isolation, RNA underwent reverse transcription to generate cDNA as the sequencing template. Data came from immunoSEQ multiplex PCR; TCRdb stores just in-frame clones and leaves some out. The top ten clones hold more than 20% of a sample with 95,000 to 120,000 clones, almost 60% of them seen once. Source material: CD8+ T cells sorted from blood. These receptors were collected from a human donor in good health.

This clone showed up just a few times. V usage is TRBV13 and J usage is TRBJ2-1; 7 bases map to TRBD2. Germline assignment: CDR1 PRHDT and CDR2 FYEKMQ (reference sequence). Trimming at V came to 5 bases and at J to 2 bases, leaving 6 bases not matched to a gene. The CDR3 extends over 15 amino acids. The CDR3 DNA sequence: TGTGCCAGCAGCCTAAGCGGGGTAGCCTACAATGAGCAGTTCTTC. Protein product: CASSLSGVAYNEQFF.

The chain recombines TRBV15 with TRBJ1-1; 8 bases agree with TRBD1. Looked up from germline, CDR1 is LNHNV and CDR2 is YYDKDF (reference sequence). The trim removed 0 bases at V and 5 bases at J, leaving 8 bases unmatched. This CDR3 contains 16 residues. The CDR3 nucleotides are TGTGCCACCAGCAGAGATCGGGAGACAGGGGATACTGAAGCTTTCTTT. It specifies CATSRDRETGDTEAFF.